This TCR beta chain was recorded in a study of control samples from healthy donors and cancer patients. The protocol was immunoSEQ multiplex PCR, while the TCRdb copy is restricted to in-frame clones and leaves out a portion. The sample lists about 180,000 clones, around 90% seen once, with 1.4% in the top ten. CDR3 length: 14 residues. Germline CDR1 reads KGHSH; CDR2 reads LQKENI. The V gene lost 3 bases and the J gene lost 3 bases, with 9 bases spanning the gap. Sequenced input: blood. This rearrangement joins TRBV18 to TRBJ1-3; D uncertain. This TCR was sampled from a woman aged 45-59 years in good health. The CDR3 coding sequence is TGTGCCAGCTCACCTCAGGTGGATGGAAACACCATATATTTT. Protein sequence: CASSPQVDGNTIYF.